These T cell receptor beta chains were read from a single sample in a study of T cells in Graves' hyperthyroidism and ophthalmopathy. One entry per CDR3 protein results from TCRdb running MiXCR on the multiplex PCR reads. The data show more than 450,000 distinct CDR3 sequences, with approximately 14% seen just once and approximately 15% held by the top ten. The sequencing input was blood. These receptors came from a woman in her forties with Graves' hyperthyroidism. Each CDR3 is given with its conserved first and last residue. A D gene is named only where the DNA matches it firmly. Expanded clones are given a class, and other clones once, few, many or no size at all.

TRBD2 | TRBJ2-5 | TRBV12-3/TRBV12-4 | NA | CASSTGTSGSQYF | TGTGCCAGCAGTACCGGGACTAGCGGGTCCCAGTACTTC
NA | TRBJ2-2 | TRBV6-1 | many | CASSEARLNTGELFF | TGTGCCAGCAGTGAAGCGCGATTGAACACCGGGGAGCTGTTTTTT
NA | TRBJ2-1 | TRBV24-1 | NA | CATSGAGTRYNEQFF | TGTGCCACCTCAGGGGCCGGGACAAGATACAATGAGCAGTTCTTC
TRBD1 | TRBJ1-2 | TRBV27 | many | CASSLSRQGTGGYTF | TGTGCCAGCAGTTTATCTCGACAGGGTACAGGCGGCTACACCTTC
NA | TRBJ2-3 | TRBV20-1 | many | CSARDRIGRGGSDTQYF | TGCAGTGCTAGAGATCGCATCGGCAGGGGAGGATCAGATACGCAGTATTTT
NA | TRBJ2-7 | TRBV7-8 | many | CASSLREAGPYEQYF | TGTGCCAGCAGCTTAAGGGAGGCCGGGCCCTACGAGCAGTACTTC
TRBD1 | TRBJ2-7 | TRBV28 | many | CASSSSGTEYYEQYF | TGTGCCAGCAGTTCGTCCGGGACAGAATACTACGAGCAGTACTTC
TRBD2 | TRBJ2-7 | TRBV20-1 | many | CSARASGRYEQYF | TGCAGTGCTAGGGCTAGCGGGAGATACGAGCAGTACTTC
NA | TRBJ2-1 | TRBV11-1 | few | CASSLVWSGDAYNEQFF | TGTGCCAGCAGCTTAGTATGGAGCGGAGACGCCTACAATGAGCAGTTCTTC
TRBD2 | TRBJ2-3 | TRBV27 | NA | CASSSGTSGIDTQYF | TGTGCCAGCAGCTCCGGGACTAGCGGGATAGATACGCAGTATTTT
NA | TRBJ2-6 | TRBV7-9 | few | CASSLETGANVLTF | TGTGCCAGCAGCTTAGAAACAGGGGCCAACGTCCTGACTTTC
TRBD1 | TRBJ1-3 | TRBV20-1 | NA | CSAFPLQGRNSGNTIYF | TGCAGTGCTTTCCCCTTACAGGGGCGGAATTCTGGAAACACCATATATTTT
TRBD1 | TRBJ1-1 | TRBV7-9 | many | CASRSNRGLNTEAFF | TGTGCCAGCAGATCTAACAGGGGGCTGAACACTGAAGCTTTCTTT
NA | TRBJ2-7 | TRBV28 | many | CASSPYDTLSSYEQYF | TGTGCCAGCAGTCCCTACGACACCCTCAGCTCCTACGAGCAGTACTTC
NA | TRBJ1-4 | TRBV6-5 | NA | CASSYSRAEKLFF | TGTGCCAGCAGTTACAGCAGGGCCGAAAAACTGTTTTTT
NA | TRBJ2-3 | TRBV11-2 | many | CASSLELRVSSTDTQYF | TGTGCCAGCAGCTTAGAACTGAGGGTTTCTAGCACAGATACGCAGTATTTT
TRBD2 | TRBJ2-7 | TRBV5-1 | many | CASSQGLAGGRLSYEQYF | TGCGCCAGCAGCCAGGGACTAGCGGGAGGGCGGTTATCCTACGAGCAGTACTTC
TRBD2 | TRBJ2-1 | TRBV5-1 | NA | CASGVAGNRNNEQFF | TGCGCCAGCGGAGTAGCGGGAAATAGGAACAATGAGCAGTTCTTC
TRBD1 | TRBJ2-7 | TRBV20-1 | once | CSVDRAYEQYF | TGCAGTGTAGACAGGGCCTACGAGCAGTACTTC
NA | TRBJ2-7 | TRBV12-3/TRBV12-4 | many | CASSKSPGLTRYEQYF | TGTGCCAGCAGCAAATCGCCGGGTTTGACGAGGTACGAGCAGTACTTC
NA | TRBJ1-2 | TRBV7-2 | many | CASSIPVTANYGYTF | TGTGCCAGCAGCATTCCGGTGACCGCGAACTATGGCTACACCTTC
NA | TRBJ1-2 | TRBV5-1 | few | CASSLEGRGYTF | TGCGCCAGCTCCCTCGAGGGCAGGGGCTACACCTTC
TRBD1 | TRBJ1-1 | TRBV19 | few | CASRDRGPLVYEDTEAFF | TGTGCCAGTAGGGACAGGGGGCCGCTGGTCTATGAGGACACTGAAGCTTTCTTT
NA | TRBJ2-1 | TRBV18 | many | CASSPFRGSSYNEQFF | TGTGCCAGCTCACCATTCCGGGGGAGCTCCTACAATGAGCAGTTCTTC
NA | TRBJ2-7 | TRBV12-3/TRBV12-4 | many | CASRYSGASIAEQYF | TGTGCCAGCAGATACTCCGGGGCTTCTATAGCCGAGCAGTACTTC
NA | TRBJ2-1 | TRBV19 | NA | CASSIQGGFNNEQFF | TGTGCCAGTAGTATACAGGGGGGATTTAACAATGAGCAGTTCTTC
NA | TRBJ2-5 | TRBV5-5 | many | CASSLVPGEETQYF | TGTGCCAGCAGCTTGGTCCCGGGGGAAGAGACCCAGTACTTC
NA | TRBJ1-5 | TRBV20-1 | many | CSARGGSGGEQPQHF | TGCAGTGCTAGGGGTGGCTCGGGGGGGGAACAGCCCCAGCATTTT
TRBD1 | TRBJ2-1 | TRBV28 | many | CASNPLTGGSYNEQFF | TGTGCCAGCAATCCGCTGACAGGGGGCTCCTACAATGAGCAGTTCTTC
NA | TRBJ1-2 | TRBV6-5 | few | CASSYSRLDGGYTF | TGTGCCAGCAGTTACTCGAGATTGGATGGCGGCTACACCTTC
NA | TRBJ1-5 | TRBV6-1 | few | CASSVTVESNQPQHF | TGTGCCAGCAGTGTGACAGTGGAGAGCAATCAGCCCCAGCATTTT
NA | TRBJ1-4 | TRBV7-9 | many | CASSLVADPTNEKLFF | TGTGCCAGCAGCTTAGTGGCGGACCCAACTAATGAAAAACTGTTTTTT
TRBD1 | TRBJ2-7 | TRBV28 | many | CASNPPGTALTYEQYF | TGTGCCAGCAATCCCCCAGGGACAGCACTGACCTACGAGCAGTACTTC
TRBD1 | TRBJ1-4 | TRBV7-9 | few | CASSRISTGGSEKLFF | TGTGCCAGCAGCCGAATCAGCACAGGGGGTAGTGAAAAACTGTTTTTT
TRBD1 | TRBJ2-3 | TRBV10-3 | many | CAISEGQVADTQYF | TGTGCCATCAGTGAGGGACAGGTGGCAGATACGCAGTATTTT
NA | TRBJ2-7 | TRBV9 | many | CASSVGEAYEQYF | TGTGCCAGCAGCGTAGGCGAGGCCTACGAGCAGTACTTC
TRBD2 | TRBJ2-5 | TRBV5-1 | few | CASSLARTSGGSTETQYF | TGCGCCAGCAGCTTGGCACGGACTAGCGGGGGTTCAACAGAGACCCAGTACTTC
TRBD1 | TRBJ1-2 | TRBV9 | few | CASSSRQGVKYGYTF | TGTGCCAGCAGCTCGCGACAGGGGGTAAAATATGGCTACACCTTC
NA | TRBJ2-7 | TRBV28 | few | CASSLWGGDSSYEQYF | TGTGCCAGCAGTTTATGGGGGGGTGACAGCTCCTACGAGCAGTACTTC
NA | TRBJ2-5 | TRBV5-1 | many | CASSSLNSGRQETQYF | TGCGCCAGCAGCTCGCTCAACTCGGGACGCCAAGAGACCCAGTACTTC
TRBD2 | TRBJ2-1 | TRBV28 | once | CASTPEGFTLAGVNEQFF | TGTGCCAGCACACCTGAGGGGTTTACACTAGCGGGAGTCAATGAGCAGTTCTTC
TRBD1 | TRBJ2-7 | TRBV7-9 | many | CASSLGQGRYEQYF | TGTGCCAGCAGCTTGGGACAGGGGCGTTACGAGCAGTACTTC
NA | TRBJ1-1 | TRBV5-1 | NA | CASSAVTGRLAFF | TGCGCCAGCAGCGCGGTCACAGGGCGTCTGGCTTTCTTT
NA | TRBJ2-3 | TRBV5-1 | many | CASSLGGRESTDTQYF | TGCGCCAGCAGCTTGGGGGGTCGGGAGAGCACAGATACGCAGTATTTT
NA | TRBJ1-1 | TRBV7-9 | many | CASSLGVTNTEAFF | TGTGCCAGCAGCTTAGGGGTTACGAACACTGAAGCTTTCTTT
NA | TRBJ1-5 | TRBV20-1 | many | CSARPSSSNQPQHF | TGCAGTGCTAGGCCGAGCAGTAGCAATCAGCCCCAGCATTTT
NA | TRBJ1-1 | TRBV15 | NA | CATSRDRGVVAFF | TGTGCCACCAGCAGAGATCGGGGGGTAGTAGCTTTCTTT
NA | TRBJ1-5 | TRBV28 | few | CASSFYQGRSNQPQHF | TGTGCCAGCAGTTTCTACCAGGGAAGGAGCAATCAGCCCCAGCATTTT
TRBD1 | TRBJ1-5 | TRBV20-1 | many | CSAPRGTGLNQPQHF | TGCAGTGCCCCTAGGGGGACAGGGCTTAATCAGCCCCAGCATTTT
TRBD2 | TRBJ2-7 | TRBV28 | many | CASSAREGGPYEQYF | TGTGCCAGCAGTGCCAGGGAGGGAGGGCCCTACGAGCAGTACTTC
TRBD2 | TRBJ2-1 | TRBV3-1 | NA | CASSQVLGLAGVDEQFF | TGTGCCAGCAGCCAAGTTCTCGGACTAGCGGGAGTTGATGAGCAGTTCTTC
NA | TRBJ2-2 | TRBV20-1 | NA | CSARRGGTGELFF | TGCAGTGCTAGGAGAGGTGGCACCGGGGAGCTGTTTTTT
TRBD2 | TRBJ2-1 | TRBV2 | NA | CASTRSGGAYNEQFF | TGTGCCAGCACCCGTAGCGGGGGGGCCTACAATGAGCAGTTCTTC
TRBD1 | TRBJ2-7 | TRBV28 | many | CATIRQGYEQYF | TGTGCCACCATAAGACAGGGCTACGAGCAGTACTTC
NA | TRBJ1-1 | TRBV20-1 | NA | CSARDSGSGNTEAFF | TGCAGTGCTAGAGATAGCGGCAGTGGGAACACTGAAGCTTTCTTT
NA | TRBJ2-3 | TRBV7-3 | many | CASSLTSSEADTQYF | TGTGCCAGCAGCTTAACATCTAGCGAGGCAGATACGCAGTATTTT
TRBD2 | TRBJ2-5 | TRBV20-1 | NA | CSARIQRGAMKETQYF | TGCAGTGCTAGAATCCAGCGGGGGGCAATGAAAGAGACCCAGTACTTC
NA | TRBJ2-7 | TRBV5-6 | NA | CASSDLLSSSSIYEQYF | TGTGCCAGCAGCGATCTCCTGAGCTCTTCTTCTATCTACGAGCAGTACTTC
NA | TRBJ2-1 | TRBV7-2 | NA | CASSLGQGGHNEQFF | TGTGCCAGCAGCTTAGGACAGGGAGGCCACAATGAGCAGTTCTTC
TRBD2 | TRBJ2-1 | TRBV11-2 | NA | CASSLGLAAASSYNEQFF | TGTGCCAGCAGCTTGGGACTAGCGGCCGCGAGCTCCTACAATGAGCAGTTCTTC